Given below is one T cell receptor beta chain in context. The target antigen is unknown. Germline assignment: CDR1 MNHNS and CDR2 SASEGT. This CDR3 spans 14 amino acids. V was shortened by 2 bases and J by 2 bases, with 9 bases between the two germline ends. Produced via immunoSEQ multiplex PCR; TCRdb's table is partial and in-frame only. Of approximately 190,000 clones in the sample, about 93% are singletons; the top ten hold more than 0.8%. The sample is drawn from a study of T cell responses to AZD1222 COVID-19 vaccine. Study-level points and caveats: Only after the peak T cell response were repertoires sampled. Dominant at 160-218 and 743-854, vaccine-associated CD4 TCRs also spanned spike. Among the donors, most were white British and more were female, and clonal diversity was possibly underestimated. Rises in breadth and depth of Spike-specific TCRs came after two AZD1222 doses.

The chain couples TRBV6-1 to TRBJ2-5, with D unresolved. This TCR was recovered from an adult who received the AZD1222 COVID-19 vaccine. The material sequenced was peripheral blood, taken 28 days after the second AZD1222 dose. The CDR3 DNA reads TGTGCCAGCAGTGAAATGGGCAGACAAGAGACCCAGTACTTC. It is translated as CASSEMGRQETQYF.